One sample yielded the 2 T cell receptor beta chains listed below, sequenced in a study of T cells expressing NK-cell markers. TCRdb re-called the 5' RACE reads and gives one entry per CDR3 protein, without DNA. The sample table sets out some 450,000 distinct CDR3 sequences. The sample was blood T cells: a sorted CD56 or NKG2C T cell subset, CD4+ or CD8+ T cells, or bulk PBMC T cells (not recorded which). The source of these receptors is a woman aged 18-70 years in good health.

This chain joins TRBV29-1 and TRBJ2-4; the TRBD2 assignment by TCRdb is unverifiable without DNA. CDR1 and CDR2 (germline): SQVTM, ANQGSEA. CDR3 length equals 12 residues. This chain's CDR3 is CSVQLGEDIQYF.

The chain employs TRBV7-9 and TRBJ2-7. Germline V lookup: CDR1 SEHNR, CDR2 FQNEAQ (reference sequence). There are 11 residues in the CDR3. The CDR3 spells CASSLGDEQYF.